This entry lists 24 T cell receptor beta chains sequenced from one sample in a study of human T cells and chemical hapten exposure. Each CDR3 protein gets one entry after TCRdb re-called the RACE reads with MiXCR. The sample includes under 300,000 distinct CDR3 sequences, approximately 7.5% of them seen just once. Noted time point: pre-sensitization, week 0. Treatment here: therapeutic diphenylcyclopropenone sensitization with weekly scalp DPC. The sample here was whole blood, taken in connection with sensitization to the hapten diphenylcyclopropenone (DPC). The receptors were gathered from a young man with alopecia areata. Some clones in this sample may be carry-over from other donors' samples.

The chain recombines TRBV5-6 with TRBJ2-3; a weak D match, TRBD1 (5 bases). The CDR3 has 15 amino acids. Germline CDR1 reads SGHDT; CDR2 reads YYEEEE. Trimming shortened V by 4 bases and J by 3 bases, and 15 bases separated the two germline ends. The CDR3 bases are TGTGCCAGCAGCATCACCTTGACAGCTACAGATACGCAGTATTTT. This sequence encodes CASSITLTATDTQYF.

This clonotype was counted only a few times. V is TRBV10-3 and J is TRBJ2-5; D perhaps matches TRBD2 (5 bases). The V end lost 5 bases, the J end lost 5 bases, and 9 bases lay between the germline ends. The germline gives CDR1 ENHRY, CDR2 SYGVKD. The CDR3 runs to 12 residues. CDR3 in amino acids: CAISRLAETQYF. The CDR3 DNA follows: TGTGCCATCAGTCGATTAGCGGAGACCCAGTACTTC.

This clonotype has ten or more counts. The chain has TRBV4-3 and TRBJ2-5; D perhaps matches TRBD1 (5 bases). The CDR3 runs to 16 residues. V lost 0 bases and J 3 bases, leaving 14 bases between the germline ends. CDR1 LGHNA and CDR2 YSLEER come from the germline V gene. CDR3 in DNA: TGCGCCAGCAGCCAAGAAGTCAGGGCCGGAGAAGAGACCCAGTACTTC. Its translation is CASSQEVRAGEETQYF.

The chain links TRBV7-9 to TRBJ2-7, with TRBD1 identical over 7 bases. This CDR3 has 14 amino acids. Trimming took 5 bases from V and 0 from J; bases not matched to a gene: 4. CDR1 is SEHNR and CDR2 is FQNEAQ in the germline V gene (reference sequence). The CDR3: CASSRQGFSYEQYF. CDR3 coding DNA: TGTGCCAGCAGCCGACAGGGTTTCTCCTACGAGCAGTACTTC.

This clonotype was detected many times. The rearrangement links TRBV4-3 to TRBJ1-5; TRBD1 matches 9 bases. The CDR3 runs to 15 residues. With 4 bases clipped from V and 2 bases from J, the junction kept 3 bases outside the gene matches. Germline CDR1 and CDR2: LGHNA and YSLEER. In nucleotides, the CDR3 is TGCGCCAGCAGCCTACGGACAGGGGGCAATCAGCCCCAGCATTTT. Translation gives CASSLRTGGNQPQHF.

This clonotype came up a few times. This rearrangement joins TRBV4-1 to TRBJ1-5, with 7 positions matching TRBD1. Per the germline V gene, CDR1 is MGHRA and CDR2 is YSYEKL. V lost 0 bases to trimming and J lost 11 bases; unmatched junction nucleotides: 10. CDR3 size: 15 residues. The CDR3 DNA reads as TGCGCCAGCAGCCAAGATCCGGGACAGTTCCAGTCCCAGCATTTT. As protein: CASSQDPGQFQSQHF.

The rearrangement joins TRBV11-3 to TRBJ1-1; perhaps TRBD1 as D (6 bases). Germline loops: CDR1 SGHNT, CDR2 YENEEA. The CDR3 extends over 13 amino acids. Trimming cost V 2 bases and J 6 bases, with 10 bases left between them. The CDR3 loop is CASSLTGAPEAFF. In nucleotides, the CDR3 is TGTGCCAGCAGCTTAACGGGGGCCCCTGAAGCTTTCTTT.

The table lists this clonotype with many counts. CDR3 coding DNA: TGTGCCAGCAGCTTCCGTTCAATGATAGGGCCGTTGAACACTGAAGCTTTCTTT. Amino acids: CASSFRSMIGPLNTEAFF. This sequence joins TRBV9 and TRBJ1-1; D remains ambiguous. Trimming removed 4 bases at V and 0 bases at J, with 22 bases between. Germline CDR1 is SGDLS and CDR2 is YYNGEE. This CDR3 region has 18 residues.

The chain recombines TRBV20-1 with TRBJ1-5; 7 nucleotides align to TRBD1. The CDR3 is 16 amino acids. Per the germline V gene, CDR1 is DFQATT and CDR2 is SNEGSKA (reference sequence). Germline trimming cut 0 bases from V and 2 bases from J; bases unmatched to any gene: 7. The CDR3 spells CSARDQRGGGNQPQHF. The CDR3 DNA reads TGCAGTGCTAGAGATCAGAGAGGGGGCGGCAATCAGCCCCAGCATTTT.

There are many counts of this clonotype. This sequence joins TRBV7-8 and TRBJ1-1; D remains ambiguous. V dropped 5 bases and J dropped 2 bases, with 9 bases sitting between them. Germline lookup yields CDR1 SGHVS and CDR2 FQNEAQ. CDR3 length equals 13 residues. The CDR3 region has the DNA TGTGCCAGCAGCACCGATCTTAACACTGAAGCTTTCTTT. Translation: CASSTDLNTEAFF.

CDR3 sequence: CASSQGTYSNQPQHF. CDR3 in DNA: TGTGCCAGCAGCCAAGGGACGTATAGCAATCAGCCCCAGCATTTT. V usage is TRBV3-1 and J usage is TRBJ1-5; D unclear. V lost 1 base and J lost 0, with 7 bases in between. Germline V gives CDR1 LGHDT, CDR2 YNNKEL (reference sequence). CDR3 length: 15 amino acids.

This chain uses TRBV2 with TRBJ2-3, with D maybe TRBD1 (6 bases). The CDR3 contains 14 residues. V was clipped by 6 bases and J by 2 bases, with 12 bases between them. CDR1 SNHLY and CDR2 FYNNEI come from the germline V gene. The DNA for the CDR3 is TGTGCCAGCAGGTTTACAGGGTTCACAGATACGCAGTATTTT. This gives the protein CASRFTGFTDTQYF. Looking up the rest from reference TRBV2 and TRBJ2-3 gives the full variable domain: EPEVTQTPSHQVTQMGQEVILRCVPISNHLYFYWYRQILGQKVEFLVSFYNNEISEKSEIFDDQFSVERPDGSNFTLKIRSTKLEDSAMYFCASRFTGFTDTQYFGPGTRLTVL.

V usage is TRBV28 and J usage is TRBJ2-7, with D maybe TRBD1 (6 bases). This CDR3 has 15 residues. The V gene's germline CDR1 is MDHEN and CDR2 SYDVKM. Trimming removed 5 bases at V and 3 bases at J, with 17 bases between. The CDR3 region is CASSPGTTGVYEQYV. The CDR3, as DNA: TGTGCCAGCAGTCCGGGGACGACAGGAGTCTACGAGCAGTACGTC.

This clonotype was recorded only once. The gene calls are TRBV4-1 and TRBJ2-7; D is ambiguous. This CDR3 contains 13 residues. Germline assignment: CDR1 MGHRA and CDR2 YSYEKL. Trimming cost V 5 bases and J 3 bases, with 11 bases left between them. The DNA for the CDR3 is TGCGCCAGCAGCTGGTCTACCCACTACGAGCAGTACGTC. Its protein product is CASSWSTHYEQYV.

This clonotype was detected a few times. The chain carries TRBV27 and TRBJ1-4; 11 bases agree with TRBD1. J gave up 8 bases and V 4 bases, and 9 bases lay outside the gene matches. CDR1 and CDR2 (germline): MNHEY, SMNVEV (reference sequence). The CDR3 consists of 16 residues. The CDR3 region is CASSYDGTGGREKLFF. The CDR3 nucleotides read TGTGCCAGCAGTTACGACGGGACAGGGGGAAGAGAAAAACTGTTTTTT. Drawing the rest from reference TRBV27 and TRBJ1-4, the complete variable domain is EAQVTQNPRYLITVTGKKLTVTCSQNMNHEYMSWYRQDPGLGLRQIYYSMNVEVTDKGDVPEGYKVSRKEKRNFPLILESPSPNQTSLYFCASSYDGTGGREKLFFGSGTQLSVL.

The V gene is TRBV3-1, the J gene TRBJ1-5, with unresolved D. V was clipped by 4 bases and J by 3 bases, with 16 bases between them. The CDR3 extends over 16 amino acids. CDR1 is LGHDT, CDR2 YNNKEL, per germline (reference sequence). CDR3 protein: CASSRGMGSNNQPQHF. The CDR3, as DNA: TGTGCCAGCAGCCGAGGTATGGGCTCCAACAATCAGCCCCAGCATTTT.

This clonotype has at least ten counts. The genes are TRBV20-1 and TRBJ1-2; D might be TRBD1 (5 bases). CDR1 and CDR2 (germline): DFQATT, SNEGSKA (reference sequence). V was shortened by 6 bases and J by 5 bases, with 10 bases between the two germline ends. The CDR3 runs to 11 residues. The CDR3 reads CSAMGQYGYTF. CDR3 sequence (DNA): TGCAGTGCCATGGGGCAGTATGGCTACACCTTC.

This clonotype was observed a handful of times. In DNA, the CDR3 is TGTGCCAGCAGTATACAGGGTGATACGCAGTATTTT. It translates to CASSIQGDTQYF. The J gene is TRBJ2-3, the V gene TRBV25-1; TRBD1 is a possible D gene (6 bases). CDR1 is MGHDK, CDR2 SYGVNS, per germline. Trimming shortened V by 5 bases and J by 6 bases, and 9 bases separated the two germline ends. The CDR3 sequence is 12 residues long.

There are a few counts of this clonotype. The CDR3 bases are TGCAGCGTTGGTCCTAGCGGGACCTACAATGAGCAGTTCTTC. Amino acids: CSVGPSGTYNEQFF. The rearrangement links TRBV29-1 to TRBJ2-1; 9 bases are shared with TRBD2. Germline CDR1 is SQVTM and CDR2 is ANQGSEA. The CDR3 contains 14 residues. V shed 4 bases and J 2 bases; nucleotides not matched to a gene: 3.

Only a few counts were recorded for this clonotype. The genes are TRBV5-1 and TRBJ2-3; D not certain. V was cut by 4 bases and J by 6 bases, with 15 bases left in between. CDR1 is SGHRS and CDR2 is YFSETQ in the germline V gene. The CDR3 sequence is 14 residues long. For the CDR3, the DNA is TGCGCCAGCAGCGTGGGATCTATCAGGGATACGCAGTATTTT. Residues: CASSVGSIRDTQYF.

This clonotype was seen repeatedly, ten times or more. V usage is TRBV6-2 or TRBV6-3 and J usage is TRBJ2-1; TRBD2 is a possible D gene (7 bases). The length of the CDR3 is 14 residues. V dropped 8 bases and J dropped 4 bases, with 15 bases sitting between them. Germline lookup yields CDR1 MNHEY and CDR2 SVGEGT. The CDR3 nucleotides are TGTGCCAGCCTCGAACAGGGAGGGTACAATGAGCAGTTCTTC. Translation gives CASLEQGGYNEQFF.

This clonotype was seen at least ten times. The chain is built from TRBV12-3 or TRBV12-4 and TRBJ1-1; D gene unclear. CDR3 length: 15 residues. With 1 base removed from V and 0 bases from J, the gap between germline ends came to 9 bases. Here the CDR3 reads CASSLDGVMNTEAFF. The CDR3 region has the DNA TGTGCCAGCAGTTTAGACGGGGTGATGAACACTGAAGCTTTCTTT.

This clonotype has only a few counts. The genes are TRBV25-1 and TRBJ2-7; maybe TRBD1 (6 bases). The CDR3 is 14 amino acids. Germline assignment: CDR1 MGHDK and CDR2 SYGVNS. V lost 8 bases and J lost 4, with 18 bases in between. CDR3 coding DNA: TGTGCCAGCTCGGGACAAAGAAAAATTTACGAGCAGTACTTC. This gives the protein CASSGQRKIYEQYF.

The chain links TRBV7-9 to TRBJ1-4; D might be TRBD1 (6 bases). Germline lookup yields CDR1 SEHNR and CDR2 FQNEAQ (reference sequence). The CDR3 runs 16 residues. Trimming removed 6 bases at V and 6 bases at J, with 20 bases between. Here the CDR3 reads CASSPKRGPGYEKLFF. Written as DNA, the CDR3 is TGTGCCAGCAGTCCCAAGCGGGGGCCCGGGTATGAAAAACTGTTTTTT.